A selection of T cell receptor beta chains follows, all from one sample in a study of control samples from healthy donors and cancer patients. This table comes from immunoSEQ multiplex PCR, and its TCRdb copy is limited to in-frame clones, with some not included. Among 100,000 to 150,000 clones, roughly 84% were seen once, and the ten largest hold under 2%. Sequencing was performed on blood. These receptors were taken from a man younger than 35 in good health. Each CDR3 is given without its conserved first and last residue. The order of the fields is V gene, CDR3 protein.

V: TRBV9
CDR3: ASSPIGGNTEAF

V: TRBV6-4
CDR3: ASSEGLAGDTQY

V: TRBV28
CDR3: ASSPQGRGDNEQF

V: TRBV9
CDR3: ASSVGGPRGSSYNSPLH

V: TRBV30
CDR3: AGGLADTDTQY

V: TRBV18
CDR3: ASSSPAAETQY

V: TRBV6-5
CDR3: ASSMDRSGEKLF

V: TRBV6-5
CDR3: ASRNRHSYEQY

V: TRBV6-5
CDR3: ASRALAGGSNEQF

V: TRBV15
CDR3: ATSRDKGLYQGNTIY

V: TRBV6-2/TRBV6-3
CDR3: ASSWTSGKVGGELF

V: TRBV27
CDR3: ASRSGGGHHYQPQH

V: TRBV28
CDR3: ASTKPRTRTSTDTQY

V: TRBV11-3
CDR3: ASSLGGGYGYT

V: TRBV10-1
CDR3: ASSPSGNTEAF

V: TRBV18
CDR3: ASSREQQETQY

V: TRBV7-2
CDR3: ASSLGRIYEQY

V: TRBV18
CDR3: ASSERQADAYEQY

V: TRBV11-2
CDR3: ASSLGRGPNTGELF

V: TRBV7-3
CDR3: ASSLTKKGGQETQY

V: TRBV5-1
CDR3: ASSVTSGLETQY

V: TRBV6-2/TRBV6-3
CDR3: ASSYSREGLAVLSSYNEQF

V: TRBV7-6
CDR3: ASSLAGSGDEQF

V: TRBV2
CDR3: ASSEADTRGSAYEQY

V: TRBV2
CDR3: AGHRDQGGYEKLF

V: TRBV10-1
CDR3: ASSDGPGAETQY

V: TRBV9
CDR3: ASSVEGTAQETQY

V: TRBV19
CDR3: ASSNRDKRKLF

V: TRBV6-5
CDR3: ASSRRQGSSGELF

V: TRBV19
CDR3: ASSMGTGGLRNTEAF

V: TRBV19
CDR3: ASRKSGVGHSDTQY

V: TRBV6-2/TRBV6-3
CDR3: ASSYTPTSWDQF

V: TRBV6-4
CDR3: ASSDSPSGSSYNEQF

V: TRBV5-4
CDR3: ASSLTSRSDNEQF

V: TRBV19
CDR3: ASSINWGKTEAF

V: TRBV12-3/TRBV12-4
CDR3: ASNRDRQETQY

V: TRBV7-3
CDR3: ASSLMAGSNEQF

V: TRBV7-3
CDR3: ASSYTQSGRTDTQY

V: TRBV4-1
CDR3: ASSREEGTITDTQY

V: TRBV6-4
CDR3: ASSDGLAGGPDTQY

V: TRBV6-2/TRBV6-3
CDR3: ASSYEDSSNQPQH

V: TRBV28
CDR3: ASSLSGGKTLYGYT

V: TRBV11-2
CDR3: ASSLVPEGLQETQY

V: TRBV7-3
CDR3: ASSLVAGEVYEQY

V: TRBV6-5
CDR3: ASSYSGDRGIFGYT

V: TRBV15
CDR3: ATSKPPSGPYNEQF

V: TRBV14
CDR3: ASSRTGYPAPEQY

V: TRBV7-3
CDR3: ASSSGTGHSGNTIY

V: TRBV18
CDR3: ASSPPQGATEAF

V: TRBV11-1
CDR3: ASSSALTTEAF

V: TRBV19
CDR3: ASSTRLAGELTARGLTYEQY

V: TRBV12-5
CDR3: ASGPDSEETQY

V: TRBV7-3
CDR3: ASSVGLAGYNEQF

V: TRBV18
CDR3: ASSPPGDRNNEQF

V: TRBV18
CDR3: ASSPGVNQPQH

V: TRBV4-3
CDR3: ASSRKQGALQTEKLF

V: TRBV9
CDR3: ASSVASGGYNEQF

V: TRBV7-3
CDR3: ASSLTPSTEAF

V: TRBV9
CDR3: ASSVGGGSNEQF